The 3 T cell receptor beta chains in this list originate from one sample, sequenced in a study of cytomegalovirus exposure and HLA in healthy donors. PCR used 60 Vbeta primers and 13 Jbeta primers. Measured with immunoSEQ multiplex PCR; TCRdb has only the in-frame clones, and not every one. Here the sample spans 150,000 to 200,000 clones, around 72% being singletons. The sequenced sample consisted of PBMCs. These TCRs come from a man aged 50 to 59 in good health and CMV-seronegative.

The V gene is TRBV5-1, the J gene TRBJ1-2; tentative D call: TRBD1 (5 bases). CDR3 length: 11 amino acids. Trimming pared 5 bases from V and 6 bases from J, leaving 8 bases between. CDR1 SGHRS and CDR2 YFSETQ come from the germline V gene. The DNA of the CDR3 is TGCGCCAGCAGTCAGGGAAATGGCTACACCTTC. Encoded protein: CASSQGNGYTF.

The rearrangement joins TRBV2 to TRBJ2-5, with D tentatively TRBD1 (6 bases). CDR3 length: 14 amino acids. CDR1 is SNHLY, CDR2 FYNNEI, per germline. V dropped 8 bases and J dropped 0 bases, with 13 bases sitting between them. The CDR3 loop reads CASGPTGYQETQYF. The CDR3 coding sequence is TGTGCCAGCGGACCGACAGGCTACCAAGAGACCCAGTACTTC.

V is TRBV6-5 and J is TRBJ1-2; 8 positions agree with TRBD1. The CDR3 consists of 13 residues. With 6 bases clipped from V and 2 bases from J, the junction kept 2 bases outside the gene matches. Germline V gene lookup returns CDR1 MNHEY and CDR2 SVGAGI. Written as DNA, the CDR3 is TGTGCCAGCAGAACAGGGGGGAACTATGGCTACACCTTC. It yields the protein CASRTGGNYGYTF.